Shown below are 10 T cell receptor beta chains from a single sample sequenced in a study of T cell repertoires in cytomegalovirus infection. MiXCR was run by TCRdb on the reads, yielding one entry per CDR3 protein. This sample has approximately 110,000 distinct CDR3 sequences, with 10% found just once. No cognate antigen is known for these TCRs. Sequenced: PBMCs, sequenced either directly or after in vitro stimulation (not recorded which). The origin of the receptors is a human donor in good health (CMV status not recorded). Some clones in this sample may be carry-over from other donors' samples.

The genes are TRBV4-1 and TRBJ1-3; TRBD1 might be the D (5 bases). The CDR3 has 20 amino acids. V lost 1 base, J lost 4 bases, and 26 bases lay in between. CDR1 and CDR2 from the germline V gene are MGHRA and YSYEKL. The CDR3 DNA is TGCGCCAGCAGCCAAGGGGGGTGGAGAGTTTATGGGGACCCGGGAAACACCATATATTTT. As protein: CASSQGGWRVYGDPGNTIYF.

This clonotype was recorded at least ten times. The chain recombines TRBV3-1 with TRBJ2-7, with TRBD1 matching over 8 bases. Germline CDR1 LGHDT, CDR2 YNNKEL (reference sequence). With 5 bases clipped from V and 6 bases from J, the junction kept 3 bases outside the gene matches. The CDR3 runs 12 residues. The CDR3 is CASSTGQAEQYF. Here the CDR3 DNA reads TGTGCCAGCAGCACGGGACAGGCCGAGCAGTACTTC.

This clonotype was detected ten times or more. This chain links TRBV7-2 with TRBJ2-7; 8 bases are shared with TRBD2. V shed 1 base, J shed 5 bases, and the junction held 7 bases outside the gene matches. The CDR3 consists of 15 residues. CDR1 SGHTA and CDR2 FQGNSA come from the germline V gene. CDR3 loop: CASSLVGTSEHEQYF. The CDR3 bases are TGTGCCAGCAGCTTAGTAGGGACTAGTGAACACGAGCAGTACTTC.

This clonotype has a count of ten or more. The chain combines TRBV10-3 with TRBJ2-4; maybe TRBD2 (5 bases). In germline, CDR1 is ENHRY, CDR2 SYGVKD. CDR3 size: 18 residues. V gave up 2 bases and J gave up 0 bases, with 17 bases separating them. The CDR3 nucleotides are TGTGCCATCAGTGAGCCCCGAGGTAGCGAGTCAGCCAAAAACATTCAGTACTTC. Translating gives CAISEPRGSESAKNIQYF.

The table lists this clonotype with many counts. The chain combines TRBV12-3 or TRBV12-4 with TRBJ1-5; D ambiguous. V lost 6 bases, J lost 0 bases, and 3 bases lay in between. The CDR3 length is 12 residues. CDR3 bases: TGTGCCAGCAGCAATAGCAATCAGCCCCAGCATTTT. It specifies CASSNSNQPQHF.

This clonotype was recorded many times. The chain has TRBV7-2 and TRBJ1-4; weak D call: TRBD1 (5 bases). Trimming took off 5 bases at V and 7 bases at J, with 20 bases between the two ends. The CDR3 is made up of 16 amino acids. Germline values: CDR1 SGHTA, CDR2 FQGNSA. The CDR3 coding sequence is TGTGCCAGCAGCCCAGAGGCCCGGGGGAGTGGTGAAAAACTGTTTTTT. This encodes CASSPEARGSGEKLFF. Full variable domain (remainder filled in from reference TRBV7-2 and TRBJ1-4): GAGVSQSPSNKVTEKGKDVELRCDPISGHTALYWYRQSLGQGLEFLIYFQGNSAPDKSGLPSDRFSAERTGGSVSTLTIQRTQQEDSAVYLCASSPEARGSGEKLFFGSGTQLSVL.

This clonotype was found many times. V and J are TRBV7-2 and TRBJ2-7; D not certain. The CDR3 consists of 14 residues. V was cut by 0 bases and J by 3 bases, with 9 bases left in between. CDR1 and CDR2 from the germline V gene are SGHTA and FQGNSA. This CDR3 is CASSLAPGYYEQYV. Written as DNA, the CDR3 is TGTGCCAGCAGCTTAGCCCCGGGCTACTACGAGCAGTACGTC.

The V gene is TRBV7-6, the J gene TRBJ2-1, with D uncertain. Germline lookup yields CDR1 SGHVS and CDR2 FNYEAQ. Between the trimmed V and J ends, which lost 1 base and 0 bases, there was a span of 7 bases. The CDR3 is made up of 15 amino acids. This CDR3 is CASSLGDNSYNEQFF. Written as DNA, the CDR3 is TGTGCCAGCAGCTTAGGGGATAACTCCTACAATGAGCAGTTCTTC. Full variable domain (rest looked up from reference TRBV7-6 and TRBJ2-1): GAGVSQSPRYKVTKRGQDVALRCDPISGHVSLYWYRQALGQGPEFLTYFNYEAQQDKSGLPNDRFSAERPEGSISTLTIQRTEQRDSAMYRCASSLGDNSYNEQFFGPGTRLTVL.

The sample holds a few counts of this clonotype. The chain is built from TRBV19 and TRBJ1-2; D perhaps matches TRBD1 (6 bases). The V end lost 6 bases, the J end lost 3 bases, and 11 bases lay between the germline ends. Germline-derived CDR1 and CDR2 are LNHDA and SQIVND (reference sequence). The CDR3 totals 13 residues. The CDR3 DNA reads as TGTGCCAGTAGCCAGGACAGCGACTATGGCTACACCTTC. This gives the protein CASSQDSDYGYTF.

The chain recombines TRBV29-1 with TRBJ1-2; D not certain. The CDR3 consists of 13 residues. Trimming took off 0 bases at V and 4 bases at J, with 9 bases between the two ends. The germline V gene has CDR1 SQVTM and CDR2 ANQGSEA. CDR3 in DNA: TGCAGCGTTGAAGAGGGAGCACGCTATGGCTACACCTTC. It is translated as CSVEEGARYGYTF.